The 5 T cell receptor beta chains below all came from one sample that was sequenced in a study of T cells in Graves' hyperthyroidism and ophthalmopathy (dated by TCRdb to the late 2010s). Library creation used multiplex PCR. Sequencing instrument: Illumina HiSeq 2000. Amplification of TCR beta CDR3 regions was carried out from RNA transcripts. For the first round of RT-PCR on the TCR CDR3, the HTBI primer set was used together with the Qiagen OneStep RT-PCR kit. Using fastp trimming at Q25 and MiXCR clonotype assembly, TCRdb reanalyzed the public sequencing data and kept in-frame beta chains. Under each unique CDR3 protein, matching rows form one entry showing the most common genes and DNA. This sample has roughly 570,000 distinct CDR3 sequences in its table, and about 43% of those were observed once. The ten largest clones represent around 8% of the sample. Input material: peripheral blood or thyroid tissue (not recorded which). The receptors originated from a woman aged 18-29 years with Graves' hyperthyroidism.

This clonotype was observed many times. The gene calls are TRBV6-5 and TRBJ2-7; 7 bases line up with TRBD1. The CDR3 is 13 residues long. Trimming at V came to 11 bases and at J to 5 bases, leaving 12 bases not matched to a gene. CDR1 MNHEY and CDR2 SVGAGI come from the germline V gene. The chain's CDR3 is CAVTGQSFHEQYF. The DNA for the CDR3 is TGTGCCGTCACGGGACAGTCTTTCCACGAGCAGTACTTC.

In its sample, this clonotype was seen many times. CDR3 nucleotide sequence: TGTGCCAGCAGTTTAAGGGGACAGATGGACAATTCACCCCTCCACTTT. It translates to CASSLRGQMDNSPLHF. The chain has TRBV27 and TRBJ1-6, with 7 bases that match TRBD1. Per the germline V gene, CDR1 is MNHEY and CDR2 is SMNVEV (reference sequence). V lost 2 bases to trimming and J lost 7 bases; unmatched junction nucleotides: 8. The CDR3 runs 16 residues.

In the case of this clonotype: The final CDR3 position lacks the conserved phenylalanine or tryptophan, pointing to a likely read error. The DNA is left out, because the CDR3 cannot be placed on it with certainty; the CDR3 is given as TCRdb lists it. The chain combines TRBV11-2 with TRBJ1-3. Germline assignment: CDR1 SGHAT and CDR2 FQNNGV. 8 amino acids form the CDR3, both terminal residues included. CDR3 region: CASSLGKA.

This clonotype was observed at least ten times. The chain uses TRBV5-5 and TRBJ2-2, with D perhaps matching TRBD2 (6 bases). CDR1 is SGHKS, CDR2 YYEKEE, per germline (reference sequence). This CDR3 is 15 amino acids long. Trimming took off 4 bases at V and 1 base at J, with 11 bases between the two ends. The CDR3 protein is CASSRGGKNTGELFF. The CDR3 DNA is TGTGCCAGCAGCAGAGGCGGGAAGAACACCGGGGAGCTGTTTTTT.

V and J are TRBV12-3 or TRBV12-4 and TRBJ2-5; TRBD2 might be the D (5 bases). The CDR3 sequence is 18 residues long. V was cut by 6 bases and J by 5 bases, with 28 bases left in between. In DNA form, the CDR3 reads TGTGCCAGCAGCTCCCAGGTGGACGCGATGGTCGGGGAGGAGACCCAGTACTTC. Protein: CASSSQVDAMVGEETQYF.